Each of the 3 T cell receptor beta chains below was sequenced from the same sample in a study of regulatory T cells in long-lasting Graves disease. Construction of TCR beta libraries relied on iRepertoire HTBI primers and on Arm-PCR targeting CDR3 regions. TCRdb reanalysed the multiplex PCR reads using MiXCR and keeps one entry per CDR3 protein. The sample carries 530,000 or so distinct CDR3 sequences, 15% to 20% recorded once. Time point reported: newly diagnosed GD, antithyroid drugs for less than 3 months. Construction of the TCR library relied on RNA isolated from PBMCs. The same data also went into a second study, on T cells in Graves' hyperthyroidism and ophthalmopathy.

The sample consisted of peripheral blood mononuclear cells (PBMCs), taken at new diagnosis, from a patient treated with antithyroid drugs. These receptors originate from a young man with Graves disease.

The CDR3 sequence is CSALPPGGGHGYTF. CDR3 nucleotide sequence: TGCAGTGCTCTACCCCCGGGGGGCGGGCATGGCTACACCTTC. V gene TRBV20-1 combines with J gene TRBJ1-2, with D perhaps TRBD1 (6 bases). Trimming left V 5 bases short and J 6 bases short, with 19 bases between. The CDR3 has 14 residues. The germline gives CDR1 DFQATT, CDR2 SNEGSKA (reference sequence).

This chain's CDR3 is CSATDRDLGYGYTF. CDR3 nucleotide sequence: TGCAGTGCCACGGACAGGGATTTAGGCTATGGCTACACCTTC. The chain carries TRBV20-1 and TRBJ1-2; TRBD1 matches 8 bases. V was clipped by 6 bases and J by 4 bases; unmatched bases: 10. Germline V CDR1 and CDR2: DFQATT, SNEGSKA (reference sequence). This CDR3 has 14 amino acids.

This clonotype was counted ten times or more. The V call is TRBV9, the J call TRBJ2-7; perhaps TRBD1 as D (8 bases). CDR1 is SGDLS, CDR2 YYNGEE, per germline. The CDR3 contains 14 residues. The V end lost 4 bases, the J end lost 6 bases, and 17 bases lay between the germline ends. The CDR3 spells CASSRGDRYSEQYF. The DNA of the CDR3 is TGTGCCAGCAGCCGGGGGGACAGGTATAGCGAGCAGTACTTC.